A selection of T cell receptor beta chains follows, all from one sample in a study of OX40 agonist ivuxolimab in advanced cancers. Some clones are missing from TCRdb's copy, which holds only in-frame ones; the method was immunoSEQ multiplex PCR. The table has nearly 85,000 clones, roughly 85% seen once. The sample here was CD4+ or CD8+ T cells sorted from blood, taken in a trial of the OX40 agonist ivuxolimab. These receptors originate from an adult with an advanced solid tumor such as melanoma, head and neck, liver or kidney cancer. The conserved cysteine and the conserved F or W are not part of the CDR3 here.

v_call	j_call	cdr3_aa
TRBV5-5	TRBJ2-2	ASSLQGEAGELF
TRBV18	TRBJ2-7	ASSPRQGTYEQY
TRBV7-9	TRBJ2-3	ASSPRGPDTQY
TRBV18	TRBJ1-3	ASSPPSQGYSGNTIY
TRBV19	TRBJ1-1	ASSIQPNTEAF
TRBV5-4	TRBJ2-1	ASSLGGPGGYNEQF
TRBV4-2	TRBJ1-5	ASSYRGLNQPQH
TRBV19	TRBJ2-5	ASSIEVQGGTQY
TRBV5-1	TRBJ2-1	ASGGGQANNEQF
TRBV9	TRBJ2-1	ASSQGLAGGVSPF
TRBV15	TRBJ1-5	ATSRGRGDQPQH
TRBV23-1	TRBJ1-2	VSSRGTAFGYGYT
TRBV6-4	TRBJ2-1	ASSDSKRPSYNEQF
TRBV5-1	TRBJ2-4	ASSLVRASAKNIQY
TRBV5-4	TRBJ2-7	ASSPLSTSGGASEQY
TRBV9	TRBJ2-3	ASSEGQNTDTQY
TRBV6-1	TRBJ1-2	ASSEQISEGGYT
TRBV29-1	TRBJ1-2	SVEDTGGYT
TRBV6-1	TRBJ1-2	ASSEGTGSSYGYT
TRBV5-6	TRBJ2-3	ASSLDTDTQY
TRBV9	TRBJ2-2	ASSGGMAGELF
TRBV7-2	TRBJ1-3	ASSLGTAISGNTIY
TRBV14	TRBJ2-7	ASSQSGRGIAYEQY
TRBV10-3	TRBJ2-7	AISGDSLSSYEQY
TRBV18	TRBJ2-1	ASSPSGPAEQF
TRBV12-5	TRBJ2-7	ASGPRGDYEQY
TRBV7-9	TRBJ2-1	ASSSQRGGANEQF
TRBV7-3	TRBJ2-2	ASSPGLAGTGELF
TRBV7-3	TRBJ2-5	ASSSTSSQTQY
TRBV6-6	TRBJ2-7	ASRLGPLSSYEQY
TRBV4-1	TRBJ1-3	ASSQDGGYSGNTIY
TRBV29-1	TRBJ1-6	SVASGTGLNSPLH
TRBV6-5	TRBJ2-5	ASSYFGLAGDETQY
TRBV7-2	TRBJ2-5	ASSLAGVGETQY
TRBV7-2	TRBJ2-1	ASSGGQGARSEQF
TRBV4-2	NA	ASSQELGSTREQY
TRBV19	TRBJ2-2	ASAGGNTGELF
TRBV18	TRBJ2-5	ASSPLVSGETQY
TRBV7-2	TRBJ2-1	ASSLVGGEQF
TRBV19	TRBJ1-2	ASSGRQGRDGYT
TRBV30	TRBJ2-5	AVDREETQY
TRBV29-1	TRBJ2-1	SVELLANEQF
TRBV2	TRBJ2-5	ASGTGKGNQVETQY
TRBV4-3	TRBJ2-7	ASSRDPGTEQY
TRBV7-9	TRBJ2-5	ASSFFAGAETQY